This TCR beta chain came from a study of blood T cells in healthy people across ages (dated by TCRdb to 2013 to 2016). With regard to the full study: Template switching captured roughly one uniquely barcoded TCR beta cDNA molecule per two T cells in model experiments. To track age-related changes in TCR beta repertoire diversity, the study relied on deep sequencing normalized with unique cDNA molecular identifiers. The donors were divided into four age groups: young (average approximately 16 years), middle-aged (roughly 42), aged (about 61) and long-lived (about 80). Donors of different ages were randomly distributed across sequencing lanes to avoid experimental bias. The study analyzed two additional independent replicas of 1 million unique cDNA reads from the same blood draw for two donors, one aged 18 to 30 and one aged 80 or older.

Library generation was performed with 5' RACE. These reads were obtained on an Illumina HiSeq 2500. A second PCR of roughly 7 to 11 cycles was performed with a sample-barcoded 5' primer and a J-beta primer mix. Each TCR beta cDNA molecule received a unique molecular identifier from a template-switch 5' adaptor carrying 12 random nucleotides. Each sample yielded at least 3 million CDR3-containing paired-end reads. First-strand cDNA synthesis was performed from all RNA using the Mint cDNA synthesis kit, with priming by a TRBC-specific oligonucleotide. All cDNA was treated with uracil-DNA glycosylase and then went through a first 18-cycle PCR with the universal primers M1SS and BC2_uni_R. From the authors' description of their analysis: For normalization, 1 million high-quality reads, each with a distinct molecular identifier, were randomly selected from each sample. Reads sharing molecular identifiers were discarded rather than binned into consensus sequences. MiTCR, run with a Q25 quality threshold and the strictest error-elimination algorithm, handled CDR3 identification, clonotype clustering and error correction. A nonparametric unseen species model with Euler transformation was used to estimate a lower bound on total TCR beta diversity. TCRdb reworked the public reads: Q25 trimming with fastp, MiXCR clone assembly, productive beta chains retained. Duplicate CDR3 protein sequences are folded into a single record with the most common DNA and genes. None of the V and J calls come from the authors' own analysis; TCRdb made them. The sample table shows 1.4 million or so distinct CDR3 sequences, and around 40% are seen once. The ten largest account for 4% of the sample.

Details on this clonotype: Its antigen is currently not known. Base-call qualities are not available, and no considerably larger clone is one nucleotide away.

Donors were a few dozen systemically healthy Caucasian individuals from Russia aged about 6 to 100 years. Ten milliliters of peripheral blood were drawn from each donor into EDTA-treated Vacutainer tubes. Ficoll-Paque density-gradient centrifugation was used to isolate PBMCs, with at least 7 million obtained per sample. Total RNA, at least 6 micrograms per sample, was extracted from PBMCs with Trizol reagent. For every donor, flow cytometry on a PBMC aliquot measured the percentage of naive CD45RAhigh/CD27high T cells. The CDR1 and CDR2 encoded by the germline V gene (reference sequence) are LNHNV and YYDKDF. CDR3 length: 16 amino acids, cysteine to phenylalanine. Only CDR3 DNA is held: 48 bases, read in frame from base 1. Points the paper makes about the study in general: As age increased, observed TCR beta diversity per million T cells dropped in a roughly linear way, and a significant reduction was already evident by age roughly 40. A strong correlation was found between observed TCR beta diversity and the percentage of naive T cells measured by flow cytometry. Estimates of total diversity based on one million sequenced T cells were considered lower bounds and underestimates. Donor CMV infection status was unknown, potentially confounding age-related changes in expanded clonotypes. Because profiling used bulk unsorted PBMCs, naive and antigen-experienced compartments could not be compared conclusively. Compared with the aged group, the long-lived group had more naive CD4+ T cells, fewer expanded clones and increased TCR diversity, suggesting age selection.

The sequence is built from TRBV15 and TRBJ2-4, with 15 bases aligning to TRBD2. The J call may be mistaken, given a closer DNA end match to TRBJ2-5. Sequencing was done on a sample of blood. This receptor was taken from a woman under 30 in good health. The CDR3 reads CATSGGLAGGQETQYF. The DNA sequence follows: TGTGCCACCAGCGGGGGACTAGCGGGAGGTCAAGAGACCCAGTACTTC.